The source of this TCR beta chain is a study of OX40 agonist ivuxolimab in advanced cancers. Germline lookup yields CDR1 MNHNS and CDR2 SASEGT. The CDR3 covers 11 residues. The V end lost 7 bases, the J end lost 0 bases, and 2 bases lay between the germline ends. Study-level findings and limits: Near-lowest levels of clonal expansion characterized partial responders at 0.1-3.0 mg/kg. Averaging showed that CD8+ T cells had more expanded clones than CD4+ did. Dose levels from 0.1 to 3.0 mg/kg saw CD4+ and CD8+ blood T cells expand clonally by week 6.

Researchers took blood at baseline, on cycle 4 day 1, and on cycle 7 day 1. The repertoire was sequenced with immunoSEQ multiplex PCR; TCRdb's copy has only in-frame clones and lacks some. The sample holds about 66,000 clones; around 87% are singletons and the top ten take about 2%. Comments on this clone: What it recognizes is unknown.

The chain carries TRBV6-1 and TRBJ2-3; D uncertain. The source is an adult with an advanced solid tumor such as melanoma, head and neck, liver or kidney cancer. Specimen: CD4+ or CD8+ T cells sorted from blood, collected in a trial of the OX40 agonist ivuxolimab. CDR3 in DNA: TGTGCCAGCACCAGCACAGATACGCAGTATTTT. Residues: CASTSTDTQYF.